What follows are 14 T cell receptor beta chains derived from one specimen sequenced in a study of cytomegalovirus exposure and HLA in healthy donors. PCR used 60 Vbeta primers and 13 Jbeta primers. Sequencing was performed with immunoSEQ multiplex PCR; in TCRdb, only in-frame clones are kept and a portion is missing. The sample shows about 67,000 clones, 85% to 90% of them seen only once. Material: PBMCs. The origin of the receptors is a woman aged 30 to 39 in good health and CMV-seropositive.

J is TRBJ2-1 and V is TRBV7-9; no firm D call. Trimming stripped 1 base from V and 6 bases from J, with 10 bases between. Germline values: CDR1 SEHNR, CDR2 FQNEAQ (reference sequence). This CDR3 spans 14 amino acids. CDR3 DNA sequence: TGTGCCAGCAGCTTAGTAGGCCGACTCAATGAGCAGTTCTTC. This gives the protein CASSLVGRLNEQFF.

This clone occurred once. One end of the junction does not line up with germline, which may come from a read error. The CDR3 nucleotides read TGTGCCAGCAGTTACGTGGAGAACACTGGAGCTTTCTTT. Translated, it gives CASSYVENTGAFF. The chain uses TRBV6-5 and TRBJ1-1; D remains ambiguous. Germline CDR1 and CDR2: MNHEY and SVGAGI. This CDR3 comprises 13 residues.

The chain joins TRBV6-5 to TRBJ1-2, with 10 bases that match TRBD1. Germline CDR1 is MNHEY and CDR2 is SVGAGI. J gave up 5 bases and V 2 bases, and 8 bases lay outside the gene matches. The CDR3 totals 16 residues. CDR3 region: CASSYMTGGRTYGYTF. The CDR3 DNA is TGTGCCAGCAGTTACATGACAGGGGGCCGCACTTATGGCTACACCTTC.

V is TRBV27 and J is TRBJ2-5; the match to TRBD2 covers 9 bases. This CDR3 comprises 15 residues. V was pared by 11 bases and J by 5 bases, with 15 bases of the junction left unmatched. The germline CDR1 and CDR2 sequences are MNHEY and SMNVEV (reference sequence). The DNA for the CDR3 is TGTGCCGGAAGAGGGGCGGGAGGGCCGGGGGAGACCCAGTACTTC. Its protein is CAGRGAGGPGETQYF.

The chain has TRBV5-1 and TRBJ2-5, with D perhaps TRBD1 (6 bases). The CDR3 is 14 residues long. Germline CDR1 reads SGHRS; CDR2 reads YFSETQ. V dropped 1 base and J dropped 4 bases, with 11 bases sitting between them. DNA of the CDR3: TGCGCCAGCAGCTTGCATCAGGGGCGAGAGACCCAGTACTTC. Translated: CASSLHQGRETQYF.

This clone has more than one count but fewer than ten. CDR3 in amino acids: CASSYSSLLNFYEQYF. The CDR3 region has the DNA TGTGCCAGCAGTTACTCTTCGCTACTCAACTTCTACGAGCAGTACTTC. This chain connects TRBV6-5 to TRBJ2-7; D not certain. V lost 0 bases and J 3 bases, leaving 15 bases between the germline ends. CDR1 MNHEY and CDR2 SVGAGI come from the germline V gene. This CDR3 region has 16 residues.

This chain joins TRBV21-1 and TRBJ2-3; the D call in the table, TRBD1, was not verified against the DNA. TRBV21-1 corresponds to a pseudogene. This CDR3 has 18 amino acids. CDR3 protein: CASSKGFGQIPSTDTQYF. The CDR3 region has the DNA TGTGCCAGCAGCAAAGGGTTTGGACAGATTCCTAGCACAGATACGCAGTATTTT.

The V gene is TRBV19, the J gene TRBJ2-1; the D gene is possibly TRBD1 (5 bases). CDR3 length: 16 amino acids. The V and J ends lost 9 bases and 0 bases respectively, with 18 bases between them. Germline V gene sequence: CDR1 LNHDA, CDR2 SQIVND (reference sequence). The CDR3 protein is CASYTTENLSYNEQFF. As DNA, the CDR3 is TGTGCCAGCTATACGACAGAAAACCTCTCCTACAATGAGCAGTTCTTC.

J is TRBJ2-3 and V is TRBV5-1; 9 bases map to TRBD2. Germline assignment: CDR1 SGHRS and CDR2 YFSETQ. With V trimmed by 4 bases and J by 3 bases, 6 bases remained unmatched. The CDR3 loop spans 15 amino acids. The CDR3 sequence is CASSAGTSLTDTQYF. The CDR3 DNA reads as TGCGCCAGCAGCGCCGGGACTAGCCTTACAGATACGCAGTATTTT.

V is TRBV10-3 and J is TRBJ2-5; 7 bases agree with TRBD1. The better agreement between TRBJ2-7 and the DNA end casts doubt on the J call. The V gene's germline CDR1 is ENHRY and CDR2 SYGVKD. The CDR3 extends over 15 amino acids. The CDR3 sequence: CAISETPDRADEQYF. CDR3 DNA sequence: TGTGCCATCAGTGAGACGCCCGACAGGGCGGACGAGCAGTACTTC.

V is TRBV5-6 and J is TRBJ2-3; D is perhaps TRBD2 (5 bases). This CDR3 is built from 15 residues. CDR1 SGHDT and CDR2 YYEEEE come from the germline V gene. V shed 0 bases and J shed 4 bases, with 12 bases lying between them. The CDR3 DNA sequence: TGTGCCAGCAGCTTGGTTCGGGGAGTGGCAGATACGCAGTATTTT. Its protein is CASSLVRGVADTQYF.

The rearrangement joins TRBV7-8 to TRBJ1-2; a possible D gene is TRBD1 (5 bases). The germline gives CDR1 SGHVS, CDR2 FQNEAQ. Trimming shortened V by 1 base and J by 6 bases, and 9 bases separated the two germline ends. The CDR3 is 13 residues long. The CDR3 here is CASSLERGNGYTF. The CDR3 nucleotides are TGTGCCAGCAGCTTAGAACGGGGGAATGGCTACACCTTC.

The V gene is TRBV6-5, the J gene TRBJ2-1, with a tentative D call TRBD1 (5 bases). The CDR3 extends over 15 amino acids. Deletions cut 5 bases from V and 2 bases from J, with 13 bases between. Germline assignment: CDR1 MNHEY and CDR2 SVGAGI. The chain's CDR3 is CASSNDRGPYNEQFF. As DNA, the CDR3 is TGTGCCAGCAGTAATGACAGAGGCCCCTACAATGAGCAGTTCTTC.

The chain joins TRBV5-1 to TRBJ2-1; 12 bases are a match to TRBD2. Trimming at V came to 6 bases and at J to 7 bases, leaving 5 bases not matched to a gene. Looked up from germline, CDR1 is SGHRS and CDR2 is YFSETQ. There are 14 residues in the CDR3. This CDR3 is CASTVTSGRNEQFF. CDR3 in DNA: TGCGCCAGCACTGTCACTAGCGGGAGGAATGAGCAGTTCTTC.